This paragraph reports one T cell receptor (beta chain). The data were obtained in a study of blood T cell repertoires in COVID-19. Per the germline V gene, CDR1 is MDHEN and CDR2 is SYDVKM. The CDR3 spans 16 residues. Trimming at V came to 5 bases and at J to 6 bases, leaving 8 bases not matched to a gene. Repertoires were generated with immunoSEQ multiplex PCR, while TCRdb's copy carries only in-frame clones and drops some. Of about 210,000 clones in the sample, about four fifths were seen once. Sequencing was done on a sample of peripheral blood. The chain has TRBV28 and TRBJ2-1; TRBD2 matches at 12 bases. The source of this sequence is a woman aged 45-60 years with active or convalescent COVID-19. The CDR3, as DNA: TGTGCCAGCAGTCCCCTGACTAGCGGGGGCTTCAATGAGCAGTTCTTC. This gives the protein CASSPLTSGGFNEQFF.